This entry concerns a single T cell receptor beta chain. This clonotype has a handful of counts. What this receptor recognizes is not known. Base-call qualities are not available, and no considerably larger clone is one nucleotide away. The 35 to 40 donors, aged about 6 to 100 years, were systemically healthy Caucasian individuals from Russia. Each donor gave 8 to 10 milliliters of peripheral blood, drawn into EDTA-treated Vacutainer tubes. Ficoll-Paque density-gradient centrifugation was used to isolate PBMCs, with at least 6.5 million obtained per sample. Total RNA was extracted from PBMCs with Trizol reagent, with at least 6 micrograms obtained per sample. For every donor, an aliquot of PBMCs went through flow cytometry to measure the percentages of naive CD45RAhigh/CD27high T cells. The sample belongs to a study of blood T cells in healthy people across ages (dated by TCRdb to between 2014 and 2017). About the investigation overall: Template switching captured roughly one uniquely barcoded TCR beta cDNA molecule per two T cells in model experiments. The study measured age-related changes in TCR beta repertoire diversity using deep sequencing normalized with unique cDNA molecular identifiers. Donors were grouped into four age groups: young (average roughly 15 years), middle-aged (over 35), aged (around 62) and long-lived (approximately 75). Donors of different ages were randomly distributed across sequencing lanes to avoid experimental bias. Using the same blood draw, the study looked at two additional independent replicas of 1 million unique cDNA reads for two donors, one aged 18 to 30 and the other aged 80 or older.

Library construction relied on 5' RACE. The instrument given in TCRdb is Illumina HiSeq 2500. A second PCR of roughly 7 to 11 cycles was run with a J-beta primer mix and a sample-barcoded 5' primer. A template-switch 5' adaptor carrying 12 random nucleotides introduced a unique molecular identifier onto each TCR beta cDNA molecule. Each sample yielded at least 2.5 million CDR3-containing paired-end reads. The Mint cDNA synthesis kit, primed by a TRBC-specific oligonucleotide, was used to synthesize first-strand cDNA from all RNA. All cDNA was treated with uracil-DNA glycosylase and then went through a first 18-cycle PCR with the universal primers M1SS and BC2_uni_R. For the original study's pipeline: For normalization, 1 million high-quality reads, each with a distinct molecular identifier, were randomly selected from each sample. Reads sharing molecular identifiers were discarded rather than binned into consensus sequences. MiTCR, with a Q25 quality threshold and the strictest error-elimination algorithm, was used for CDR3 identification, clonotype clustering and error correction. A nonparametric unseen species model using Euler transformation provided a lower-bound estimate of total TCR beta diversity. TCRdb's own reprocessing of the public reads used fastp at Q25 and MiXCR and kept productive beta chains. Duplicate CDR3 protein sequences are folded into a single record with the most common DNA and genes. TCRdb's processing, not the study's, gives the V and J calls here. The sample table contains 550,000 to 600,000 distinct CDR3 sequences; only one count was recorded for roughly 43% of them. The biggest ten clones account for under 30% of the sample.

Points the paper makes about the study in general: A strong correlation was found between observed TCR beta diversity and the percentage of naive T cells measured by flow cytometry. Because the CMV infection status of the donors was unknown, age-related changes in expanded clonotypes may potentially have been confounded. As age increased, observed TCR beta diversity per million T cells dropped in a roughly linear way, and a significant reduction was already evident by age roughly 40. The long-lived group showed more naive CD4+ T cells, fewer expanded clones and increased TCR diversity than the aged group, suggesting age selection. Estimates of total diversity from one million sequenced T cells were regarded as lower bounds and underestimates. Since profiling was done on bulk unsorted PBMCs, naive and antigen-experienced compartments could not be conclusively compared.

There are 15 amino acids in the CDR3, from cysteine to phenylalanine inclusive. CDR3 DNA only is kept here, 45 bases in frame from base 1. Cut back by 3 bases and 1 base, the V and J ends lie 11 bases apart. CDR1 and CDR2 are read off the germline V gene as SGHRS and YFSETQ. Sequences were obtained from blood. This receptor was obtained from a man aged 80 or over in good health. The rearranged chain carries TRBV5-1 and TRBJ2-1; perhaps TRBD2 is the D gene, with 6 bases matching. CDR3 sequence: CASSWGLASYNEQFF. The nucleotide sequence reads as follows: TGCGCCAGCAGCTGGGGACTGGCATCCTACAATGAGCAGTTCTTC.